This TCR beta chain was captured in a study of persistence of HIV-infected CD4 T cells. Overall study context: Blood samples, up to roughly 200 mL, came from multiple time points, except a couple of leukapheresis donors sampled once.

The CDR3 is made up of 15 amino acids. CDR1 is SGHRS and CDR2 is YFSETQ in the germline V gene. With V trimmed by 0 bases and J by 12 bases, 11 bases remained unmatched. This nonspecific control used anti-CD3/anti-CD28 bead stimulation of CD4+ T cells. Sorting of responding CD4+ T cells relied on upregulated CD40 ligand together with CD69. Inclusion required CMV-positive serology and CD4+ counts above 400 cells/uL. For this clone: The antigen remains unidentified.

The immunoSEQ assay was version 4, run in survey mode. Template was genomic DNA at about 10 ng/uL, with up to 1 ug used per sample. Sequenced by immunoSEQ multiplex PCR; TCRdb stores in-frame clones only, minus some. Altogether 35,000 to 55,000 clones are present, about 89% being singletons, with the ten largest covering approximately 1%. The rearrangement joins TRBV5-1 to TRBJ1-4; 7 nucleotides align to TRBD1. The sample consisted of CD4+ T cells sorted from PBMCs after roughly 18-hour stimulation, taken from a patient who received antiretroviral therapy. This receptor was taken from an adult man with HIV who was CMV-seropositive. This CDR3 reads CASSLAGTVGSELFF. CDR3 in DNA: TGCGCCAGCAGCTTGGCCGGGACAGTCGGTTCGGAACTGTTTTTT.